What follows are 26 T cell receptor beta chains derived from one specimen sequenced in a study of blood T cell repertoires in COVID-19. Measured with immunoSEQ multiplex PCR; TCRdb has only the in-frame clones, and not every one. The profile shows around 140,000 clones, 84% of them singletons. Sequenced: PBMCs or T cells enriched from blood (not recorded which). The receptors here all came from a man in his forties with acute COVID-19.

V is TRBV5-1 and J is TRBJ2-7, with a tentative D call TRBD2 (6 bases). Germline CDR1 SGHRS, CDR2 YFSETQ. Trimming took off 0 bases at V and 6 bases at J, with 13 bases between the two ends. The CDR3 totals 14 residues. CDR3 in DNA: TGCGCCAGCAGCTTGGTTCTGGAAGCGGGCGAGCAGTACTTC. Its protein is CASSLVLEAGEQYF.

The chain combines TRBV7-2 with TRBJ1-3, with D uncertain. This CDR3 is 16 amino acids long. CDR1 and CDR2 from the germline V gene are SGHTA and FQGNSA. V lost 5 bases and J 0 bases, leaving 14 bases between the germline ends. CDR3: CASSQNGEISGNTIYF. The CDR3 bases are TGTGCCAGCAGCCAAAACGGGGAAATCTCTGGAAACACCATATATTTT.

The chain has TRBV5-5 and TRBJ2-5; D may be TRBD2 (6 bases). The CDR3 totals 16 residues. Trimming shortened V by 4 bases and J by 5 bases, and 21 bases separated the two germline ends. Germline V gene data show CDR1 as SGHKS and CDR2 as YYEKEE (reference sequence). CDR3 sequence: CASSGGGPARWETQYF. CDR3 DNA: TGTGCCAGCAGCGGGGGAGGCCCCGCACGGTGGGAGACCCAGTACTTC.

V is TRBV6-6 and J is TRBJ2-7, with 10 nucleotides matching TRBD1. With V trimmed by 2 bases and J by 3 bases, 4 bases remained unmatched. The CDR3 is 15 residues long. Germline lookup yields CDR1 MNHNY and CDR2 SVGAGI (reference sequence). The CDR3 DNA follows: TGTGCCAGCAGTTACACGGGACAGGGGAGCTACGAGCAGTACTTC. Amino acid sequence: CASSYTGQGSYEQYF.

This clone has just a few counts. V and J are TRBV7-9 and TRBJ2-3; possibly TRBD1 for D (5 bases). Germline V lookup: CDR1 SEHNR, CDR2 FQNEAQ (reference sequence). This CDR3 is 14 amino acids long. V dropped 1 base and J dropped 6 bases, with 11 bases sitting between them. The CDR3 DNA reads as TGTGCCAGCAGCTTAGGACAGCTCTCCGATACGCAGTATTTT. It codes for CASSLGQLSDTQYF.

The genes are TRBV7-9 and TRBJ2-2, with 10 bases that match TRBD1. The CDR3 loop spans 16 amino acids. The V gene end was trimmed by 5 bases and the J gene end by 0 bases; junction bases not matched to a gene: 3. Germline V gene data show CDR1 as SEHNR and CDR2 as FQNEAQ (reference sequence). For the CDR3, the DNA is TGTGCCAGCAGCCCCGGACAGGGGGCGAACACCGGGGAGCTGTTTTTT. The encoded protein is CASSPGQGANTGELFF.

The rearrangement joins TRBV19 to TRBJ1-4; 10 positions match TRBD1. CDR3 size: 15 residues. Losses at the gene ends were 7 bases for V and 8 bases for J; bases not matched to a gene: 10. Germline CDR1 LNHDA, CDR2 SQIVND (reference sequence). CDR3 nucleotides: TGTGCCAGTACCTGGACAGGGGGAATGGGAGAAAAACTGTTTTTT. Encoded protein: CASTWTGGMGEKLFF.

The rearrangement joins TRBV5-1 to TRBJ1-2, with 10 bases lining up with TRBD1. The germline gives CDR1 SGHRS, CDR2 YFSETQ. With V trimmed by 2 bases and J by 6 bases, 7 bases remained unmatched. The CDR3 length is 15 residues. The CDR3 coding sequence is TGCGCCAGCAGCTTCGGCGACAGGGGGCCGGATGGCTACACCTTC. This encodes CASSFGDRGPDGYTF.

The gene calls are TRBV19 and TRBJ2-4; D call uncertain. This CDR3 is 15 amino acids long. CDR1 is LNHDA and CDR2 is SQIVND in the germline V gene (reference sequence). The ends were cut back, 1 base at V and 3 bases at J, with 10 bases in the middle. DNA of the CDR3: TGTGCCAGTAGTATAGGAAACTCAGGCAAAAACATTCAGTACTTC. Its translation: CASSIGNSGKNIQYF. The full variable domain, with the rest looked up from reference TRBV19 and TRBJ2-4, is DGGITQSPKYLFRKEGQNVTLSCEQNLNHDAMYWYRQDPGQGLRLIYYSQIVNDFQKGDIAEGYSVSREKKESFPLTVTSAQKNPTAFYLCASSIGNSGKNIQYFGAGTRLSVL.

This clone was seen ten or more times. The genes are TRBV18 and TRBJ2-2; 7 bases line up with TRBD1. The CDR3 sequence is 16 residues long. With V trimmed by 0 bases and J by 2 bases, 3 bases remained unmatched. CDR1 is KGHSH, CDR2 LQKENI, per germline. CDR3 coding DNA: TGTGCCAGCTCACCACCGGGGACAGTTAACACCGGGGAGCTGTTTTTT. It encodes CASSPPGTVNTGELFF.

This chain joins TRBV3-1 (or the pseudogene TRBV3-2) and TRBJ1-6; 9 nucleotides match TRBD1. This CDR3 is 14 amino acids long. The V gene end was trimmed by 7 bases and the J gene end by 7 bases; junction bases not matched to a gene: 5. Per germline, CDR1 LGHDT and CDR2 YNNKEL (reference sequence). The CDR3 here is CASTRTGDNSPLHF. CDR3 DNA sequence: TGTGCCAGCACCAGGACAGGGGACAATTCACCCCTCCACTTT.

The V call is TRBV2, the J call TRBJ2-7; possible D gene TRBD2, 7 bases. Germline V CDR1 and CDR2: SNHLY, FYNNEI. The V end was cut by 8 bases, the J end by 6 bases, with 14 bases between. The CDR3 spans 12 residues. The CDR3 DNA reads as TGTGCCAGCCGGGGGGCAGGCCGCGAGCAGTACTTC. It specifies CASRGAGREQYF.

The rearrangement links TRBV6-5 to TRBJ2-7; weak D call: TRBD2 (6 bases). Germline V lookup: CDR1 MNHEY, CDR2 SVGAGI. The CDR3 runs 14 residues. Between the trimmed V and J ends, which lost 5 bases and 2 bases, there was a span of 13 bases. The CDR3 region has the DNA TGTGCCAGCAGTCTACAGTCGGGGGCCTACGAGCAGTACTTC. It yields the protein CASSLQSGAYEQYF.

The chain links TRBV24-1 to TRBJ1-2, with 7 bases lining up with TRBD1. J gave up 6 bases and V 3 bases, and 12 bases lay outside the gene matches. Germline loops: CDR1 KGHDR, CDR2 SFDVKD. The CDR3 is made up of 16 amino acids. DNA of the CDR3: TGTGCCACCAGTGATGGTGCCGGGACAGACTCAGATGGCTACACCTTC. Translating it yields CATSDGAGTDSDGYTF.

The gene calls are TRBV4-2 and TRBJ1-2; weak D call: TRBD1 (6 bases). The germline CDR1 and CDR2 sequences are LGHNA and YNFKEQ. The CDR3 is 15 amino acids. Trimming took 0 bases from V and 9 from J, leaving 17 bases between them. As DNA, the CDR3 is TGTGCCAGCAGCCAAGAACTAAAGGGGACAATGCGCTACACCTTC. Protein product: CASSQELKGTMRYTF.

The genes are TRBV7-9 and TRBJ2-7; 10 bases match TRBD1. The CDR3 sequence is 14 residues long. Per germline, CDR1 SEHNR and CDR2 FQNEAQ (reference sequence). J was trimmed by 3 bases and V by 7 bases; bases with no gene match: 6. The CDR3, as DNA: TGTGCCAGCAAAGGGGGACAGGGGTTCTACGAGCAGTACTTC. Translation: CASKGGQGFYEQYF. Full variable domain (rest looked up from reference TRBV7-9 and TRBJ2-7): DTGVSQNPRHKITKRGQNVTFRCDPISEHNRLYWYRQTLGQGPEFLTYFQNEAQLEKSRLLSDRFSAERPKGSFSTLEIQRTEQGDSAMYLCASKGGQGFYEQYFGPGTRLTVT.

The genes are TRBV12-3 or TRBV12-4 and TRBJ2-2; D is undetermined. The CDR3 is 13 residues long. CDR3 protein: CARKNRTSGELFF. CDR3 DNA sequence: TGTGCTAGAAAGAACAGAACATCCGGGGAGCTGTTTTTT.

In nucleotides, the CDR3 is TGTGCCAGCAGCCTCGACAGGGGGAACTACAATGAGCAGTTCTTC. Protein product: CASSLDRGNYNEQFF. The V gene is TRBV5-5, the J gene TRBJ2-1; TRBD1 matches 9 bases. CDR3 length equals 15 residues. Unmatched junction bases numbered 5, after V lost 4 bases and J lost 3 bases. Germline V gene sequence: CDR1 SGHKS, CDR2 YYEKEE (reference sequence).

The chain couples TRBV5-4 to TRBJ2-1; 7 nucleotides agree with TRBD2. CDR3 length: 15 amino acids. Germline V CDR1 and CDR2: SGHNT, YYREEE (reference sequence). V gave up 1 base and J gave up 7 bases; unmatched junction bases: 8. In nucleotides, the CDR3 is TGTGCCAGCAGCTTGTCAGGGAGGGTTGGGAATGAGCAGTTCTTC. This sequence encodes CASSLSGRVGNEQFF.

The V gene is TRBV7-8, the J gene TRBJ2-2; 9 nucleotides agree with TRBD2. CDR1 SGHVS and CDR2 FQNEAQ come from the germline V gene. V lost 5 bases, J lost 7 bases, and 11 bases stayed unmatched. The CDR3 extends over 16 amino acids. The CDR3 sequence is CASSRPVAGVIGELFF. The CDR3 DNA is TGTGCCAGCAGCCGACCCGTAGCGGGGGTTATCGGGGAGCTGTTTTTT.

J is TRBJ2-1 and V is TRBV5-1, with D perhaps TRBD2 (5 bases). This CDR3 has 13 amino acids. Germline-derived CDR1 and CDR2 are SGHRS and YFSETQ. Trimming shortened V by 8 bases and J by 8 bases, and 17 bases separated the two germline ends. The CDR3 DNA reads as TGCGCCAGTAATATACAGACTACCGATGAGCAGTTCTTC. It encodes CASNIQTTDEQFF.

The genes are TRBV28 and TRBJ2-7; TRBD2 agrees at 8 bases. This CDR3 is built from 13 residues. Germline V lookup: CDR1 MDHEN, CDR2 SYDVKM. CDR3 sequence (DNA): TGTGTCACCTTGACTAGCGCTCCCTACGAGCAGTACTTC. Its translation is CVTLTSAPYEQYF.

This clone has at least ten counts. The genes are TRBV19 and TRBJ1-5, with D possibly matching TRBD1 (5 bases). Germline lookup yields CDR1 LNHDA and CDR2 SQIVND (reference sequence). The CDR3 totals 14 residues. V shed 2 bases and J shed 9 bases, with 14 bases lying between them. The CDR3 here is CASSIKLFGGPQHF. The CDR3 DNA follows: TGTGCCAGTAGTATAAAGCTCTTCGGGGGGCCCCAGCATTTT. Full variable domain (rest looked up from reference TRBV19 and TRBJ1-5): DGGITQSPKYLFRKEGQNVTLSCEQNLNHDAMYWYRQDPGQGLRLIYYSQIVNDFQKGDIAEGYSVSREKKESFPLTVTSAQKNPTAFYLCASSIKLFGGPQHFGDGTRLSIL.

The CDR3 nucleotides are TGTGCCAGCAGTTATGGAGGGGGGGGACCTCCGCTCGAGCAGTACTTC. Translated: CASSYGGGGPPLEQYF. The chain is built from TRBV6-5 and TRBJ2-7; maybe TRBD2 (7 bases). CDR3 length: 16 residues. Trimming removed 3 bases from V and 6 bases from J, with 21 bases in between. In germline, CDR1 is MNHEY, CDR2 SVGAGI.

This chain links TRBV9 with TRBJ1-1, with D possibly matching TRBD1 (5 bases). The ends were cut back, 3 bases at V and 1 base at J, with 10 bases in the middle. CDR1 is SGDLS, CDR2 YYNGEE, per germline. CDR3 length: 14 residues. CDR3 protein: CASSADMSNTEAFF. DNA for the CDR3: TGTGCCAGCAGCGCGGACATGTCGAACACTGAAGCTTTCTTT. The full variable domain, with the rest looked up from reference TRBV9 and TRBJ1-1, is DSGVTQTPKHLITATGQRVTLRCSPRSGDLSVYWYQQSLDQGLQFLIQYYNGEERAKGNILERFSAQQFPDLHSELNLSSLELGDSALYFCASSADMSNTEAFFGQGTRLTVV.

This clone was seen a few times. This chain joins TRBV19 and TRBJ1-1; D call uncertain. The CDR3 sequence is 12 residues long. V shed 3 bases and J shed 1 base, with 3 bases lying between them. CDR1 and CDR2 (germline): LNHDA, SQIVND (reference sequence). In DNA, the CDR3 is TGTGCCAGTAGTATGAGGAACACTGAAGCTTTCTTT. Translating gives CASSMRNTEAFF.